The 23 T cell receptor beta chains presented below share a single source sample, sequenced in a study of OX40 agonist ivuxolimab in advanced cancers. Measured with immunoSEQ multiplex PCR; TCRdb has only the in-frame clones, and not every one. The sample lists 45,000 to 60,000 clones; about 92% were seen once. Sequences were derived from CD4+ or CD8+ T cells sorted from blood, sampled in a trial of the OX40 agonist ivuxolimab. The receptors derive from an adult with an advanced solid tumor such as melanoma, head and neck, liver or kidney cancer.

V usage is TRBV5-1 and J usage is TRBJ2-3, with 12 bases that match TRBD2. This CDR3 comprises 15 residues. Looked up from germline, CDR1 is SGHRS and CDR2 is YFSETQ. The trim removed 0 bases at V and 4 bases at J, leaving 0 bases unmatched. The CDR3 DNA is TGCGCCAGCAGCTTGGGACTAGCGGGGGCAGATACGCAGTATTTT. Its translation: CASSLGLAGADTQYF.

This chain connects TRBV6-5 to TRBJ1-1, with D hard to call. The ends were cut back, 10 bases at V and 0 bases at J, with 6 bases in the middle. This CDR3 has 11 amino acids. The germline V gene encodes CDR1 MNHEY and CDR2 SVGAGI. CDR3 in DNA: TGTGCCACGAGGGTGAACACTGAAGCTTTCTTT. This translates into CATRVNTEAFF.

This clone was observed a single time. This sequence joins TRBV6-6 and TRBJ1-2; D gene unclear. The length of the CDR3 is 15 residues. V lost 0 bases and J 0 bases, leaving 8 bases between the germline ends. The germline gives CDR1 MNHNY, CDR2 SVGAGI (reference sequence). The CDR3 is CASSYSAGSNYGYTF. The DNA of the CDR3 is TGTGCCAGCAGTTACTCGGCGGGATCTAACTATGGCTACACCTTC.

In its sample, this clone was seen a few times. The chain links TRBV19 to TRBJ1-2, with TRBD1 identical over 8 bases. The germline CDR1 and CDR2 sequences are LNHDA and SQIVND (reference sequence). The CDR3 contains 16 residues. V lost 6 bases and J lost 0; bases outside the gene matches: 9. The CDR3 loop is CASRPGQATANYGYTF. The CDR3, as DNA: TGTGCCAGTAGGCCGGGACAGGCAACAGCTAACTATGGCTACACCTTC.

The chain links TRBV6-6 to TRBJ1-1; D ambiguous. Trimming removed 2 bases from V and 0 bases from J, with 7 bases in between. The germline V gene has CDR1 MNHNY and CDR2 SVGAGI (reference sequence). This CDR3 is 14 amino acids long. The CDR3 sequence: CASSYGVMNTEAFF. CDR3 in DNA: TGTGCCAGCAGTTACGGGGTTATGAACACTGAAGCTTTCTTT.

V is TRBV15 and J is TRBJ2-3, with D unresolved. The CDR3 sequence is 14 residues long. V was cut by 3 bases and J by 5 bases, with 12 bases left in between. Germline V CDR1 and CDR2: LNHNV, YYDKDF (reference sequence). The CDR3: CATSSVTAGDTQYF. The CDR3 DNA reads as TGTGCCACCAGCAGTGTAACCGCCGGAGATACGCAGTATTTT. The whole variable domain, remainder taken from reference TRBV15 and TRBJ2-3, is DAMVIQNPRYQVTQFGKPVTLSCSQTLNHNVMYWYQQKSSQAPKLLFHYYDKDFNNEADTPDNFQSRRPNTSFCFLDIRSPGLGDTAMYLCATSSVTAGDTQYFGPGTRLTVL.

This clone is a singleton in its sample. The chain carries TRBV28 and TRBJ2-1; 8 bases align to TRBD2. The CDR3 is 15 amino acids. CDR1 is MDHEN and CDR2 is SYDVKM in the germline V gene. Trimming cost V 3 bases and J 5 bases; bases outside gene matches: 6. The CDR3 region has the DNA TGTGCCAGCAGTTTTCGAGCGGGAGTTCACAATGAGCAGTTCTTC. Translation: CASSFRAGVHNEQFF.

The genes are TRBV7-9 and TRBJ1-1, with a weak D call TRBD1 (6 bases). The V and J ends lost 5 bases and 9 bases respectively, with 16 bases between them. Per germline, CDR1 SEHNR and CDR2 FQNEAQ (reference sequence). There are 13 residues in the CDR3. This chain's CDR3 is CASSGAGVIQAFF. In nucleotides, the CDR3 is TGTGCCAGCAGCGGCGCAGGGGTAATCCAAGCTTTCTTT.

The chain combines TRBV19 with TRBJ2-1, with 9 bases identical to TRBD1. V shed 7 bases and J 4 bases; nucleotides not matched to a gene: 8. The CDR3 totals 15 residues. Per germline, CDR1 LNHDA and CDR2 SQIVND (reference sequence). CDR3 region: CASTLTGGAYNEQFF. DNA of the CDR3: TGTGCCAGTACCTTAACAGGGGGCGCTTACAATGAGCAGTTCTTC. Supplemented by reference TRBV19 and TRBJ2-1, the full variable domain reads DGGITQSPKYLFRKEGQNVTLSCEQNLNHDAMYWYRQDPGQGLRLIYYSQIVNDFQKGDIAEGYSVSREKKESFPLTVTSAQKNPTAFYLCASTLTGGAYNEQFFGPGTRLTVL.

V usage is TRBV9 and J usage is TRBJ2-5; 9 positions agree with TRBD1. CDR3 length: 14 amino acids. After removal of 2 bases from V and 5 bases from J, the junction contained 4 bases not matched to a gene. Germline CDR1 and CDR2: SGDLS and YYNGEE. The CDR3 loop is CASSVDRGSETQYF. The DNA of the CDR3 is TGTGCCAGCAGCGTGGACAGGGGTTCGGAGACCCAGTACTTC.

V usage is TRBV7-6 and J usage is TRBJ2-2; D not resolved. The V gene lost 5 bases and the J gene lost 6 bases, with 10 bases spanning the gap. The CDR3 consists of 13 residues. Germline-derived CDR1 and CDR2 are SGHVS and FNYEAQ. CDR3 amino acids: CASSLGVPGELFF. CDR3 nucleotides: TGTGCCAGCAGCCTGGGCGTACCCGGGGAGCTGTTTTTT. The entire variable domain, with the rest obtained from reference TRBV7-6 and TRBJ2-2, is as follows: GAGVSQSPRYKVTKRGQDVALRCDPISGHVSLYWYRQALGQGPEFLTYFNYEAQQDKSGLPNDRFSAERPEGSISTLTIQRTEQRDSAMYRCASSLGVPGELFFGEGSRLTVL.

The chain couples TRBV29-1 to TRBJ2-5; 7 bases map to TRBD1. Losses at the gene ends were 3 bases for V and 4 bases for J; bases not matched to a gene: 8. Germline CDR1 SQVTM, CDR2 ANQGSEA. CDR3 size: 14 residues. The CDR3 loop reads CSVERQGGTETQYF. The CDR3 region has the DNA TGCAGCGTTGAGAGACAGGGTGGAACAGAGACCCAGTACTTC.

This chain links TRBV28 with TRBJ1-3; 7 bases fit TRBD1. J gave up 3 bases and V 5 bases, and 7 bases lay outside the gene matches. CDR1 is MDHEN, CDR2 SYDVKM, per germline. CDR3 length equals 15 residues. Here the CDR3 reads CASSPPDRVGNTIYF. For the CDR3, the DNA is TGTGCCAGCAGTCCCCCCGACAGGGTTGGAAACACCATATATTTT.

This clone occurred once. The rearrangement uses TRBV7-9 and TRBJ1-1; D not certain. The CDR3 spans 14 residues. Trimming took 1 base from V and 8 from J, leaving 14 bases between them. Germline V gives CDR1 SEHNR, CDR2 FQNEAQ (reference sequence). The CDR3 DNA follows: TGTGCCAGCAGCTTAGGGAAAGCGGATGTGGAAGCTTTCTTT. It codes for CASSLGKADVEAFF.

The V call is TRBV23-1, the J call TRBJ1-2; the match to TRBD1 covers 8 bases. TRBV23-1 falls under the ORF class, with uncertain function. This CDR3 is 14 amino acids long. J gave up 1 base and V 9 bases, and 7 bases lay outside the gene matches. The CDR3 DNA reads TGCGCCAGTCTTACAACAGGGGGTAACTATGGCTACACCTTC. Protein product: CASLTTGGNYGYTF.

V gene TRBV9 combines with J gene TRBJ2-1; TRBD2 matches at 9 bases. The CDR3 runs 18 residues. Trimming removed 0 bases from V and 3 bases from J; junction bases left unmatched: 10. Per the germline V gene, CDR1 is SGDLS and CDR2 is YYNGEE. The CDR3 loop reads CASSVAKTSGLLYNEQFF. CDR3 coding DNA: TGTGCCAGCAGCGTAGCCAAGACTAGCGGTTTGCTCTACAATGAGCAGTTCTTC. Drawing the rest from reference TRBV9 and TRBJ2-1, the complete variable domain is DSGVTQTPKHLITATGQRVTLRCSPRSGDLSVYWYQQSLDQGLQFLIQYYNGEERAKGNILERFSAQQFPDLHSELNLSSLELGDSALYFCASSVAKTSGLLYNEQFFGPGTRLTVL.

The chain carries TRBV11-1 and TRBJ2-5; 9 positions agree with TRBD2. V dropped 3 bases and J dropped 5; count of bases not matched to a gene: 7. The CDR3 is made up of 15 amino acids. Germline assignment: CDR1 SGHAT and CDR2 FQDESV (reference sequence). CDR3 region: CASSFSGGSSETQYF. The CDR3 region has the DNA TGTGCCAGCAGCTTTAGCGGGGGCTCCTCGGAGACCCAGTACTTC.

This chain uses TRBV7-8 with TRBJ2-7, with TRBD1 matching 7 bases. The CDR3 is 14 residues long. V trimming: 6 bases; J trimming: 5 bases; junction bases outside the gene matches: 10. Germline CDR1 reads SGHVS; CDR2 reads FQNEAQ. CDR3 in DNA: TGTGCCAGCAGAATCTACCGGGACAGCAACGAGCAGTACTTC. Protein sequence: CASRIYRDSNEQYF. The whole variable domain, remainder taken from reference TRBV7-8 and TRBJ2-7, is GAGVSQSPRYKVAKRGQDVALRCDPISGHVSLFWYQQALGQGPEFLTYFQNEAQLDKSGLPSDRFFAERPEGSVSTLKIQRTQQEDSAVYLCASRIYRDSNEQYFGPGTRLTVT.

The CDR3 nucleotides read TGTGCCAGCAGCCAAGGTGAAAAACTGTTTTTT. This translates into CASSQGEKLFF. The chain is built from TRBV4-2 and TRBJ1-4; unclear D gene. V dropped 1 base and J dropped 7 bases, with 1 base sitting between them. From germline, CDR1 is LGHNA and CDR2 YNFKEQ. The CDR3 extends over 11 amino acids.

The chain joins TRBV27 to TRBJ2-5, with TRBD2 as a possible D gene (5 bases). The ends were cut back, 1 base at V and 0 bases at J, with 9 bases in the middle. This CDR3 has 15 residues. Germline CDR1 and CDR2: MNHEY and SMNVEV (reference sequence). This chain's CDR3 is CASSLYRGYQETQYF. For the CDR3, the DNA is TGTGCCAGCAGTTTATATAGAGGGTACCAAGAGACCCAGTACTTC.

This clone is a singleton in its sample. The genes are TRBV28 and TRBJ2-7; 8 positions match TRBD2. The CDR3 extends over 14 amino acids. From germline, CDR1 is MDHEN and CDR2 SYDVKM. Trimming removed 7 bases from V and 6 bases from J; junction bases left unmatched: 11. CDR3 sequence reads: CASNPRGGEGEQYV. Written as DNA, the CDR3 is TGTGCCAGCAACCCCCGGGGGGGGGAAGGCGAGCAGTACGTC.

The CDR3 spells CASSLGASGGGNEQYV. The CDR3 DNA sequence: TGCGCCAGCTCCCTTGGGGCTAGCGGGGGGGGAAACGAGCAGTACGTC. This chain uses TRBV4-1 with TRBJ2-7; 12 nucleotides line up with TRBD2. This CDR3 is built from 16 residues. Germline V gives CDR1 MGHRA, CDR2 YSYEKL. V lost 8 bases to trimming and J lost 5 bases; unmatched junction nucleotides: 13.

The chain links TRBV28 to TRBJ1-4, with D possibly TRBD1 on 6 matching bases. With 3 bases removed from V and 8 bases from J, the gap between germline ends came to 13 bases. Germline loops: CDR1 MDHEN, CDR2 SYDVKM. CDR3 length equals 14 residues. The CDR3, as DNA: TGTGCCAGCAGTTTTTCCGGACAGCCAGAAAAACTGTTTTTT. Residues: CASSFSGQPEKLFF. The complete variable domain, with remaining parts taken from reference TRBV28 and TRBJ1-4, reads DVKVTQSSRYLVKRTGEKVFLECVQDMDHENMFWYRQDPGLGLRLIYFSYDVKMKEKGDIPEGYSVSREKKERFSLILESASTNQTSMYLCASSFSGQPEKLFFGSGTQLSVL.